Given below is one T cell receptor beta chain in context. Its antigen is currently not known. The source of the sample is a study of cytomegalovirus exposure and HLA in healthy donors (dated by TCRdb to the late 2010s). A note on the overall study: In an earlier analysis of about 560 of the donors, 250 to 350 Gb of sequence data and some 120 million unique TCR beta sequences from 150 million to 200 million T cells were reported. Besides the first cohort of roughly 660 subjects, a separate validation cohort made up of roughly 130 different subjects was used. Among some 410 genotyped donors of the cohort, an average of around 250,000 unique TCR beta nucleotide sequences was sequenced per donor, of which 15% to 20% were non-productive. Both class I and class II loci were covered by HLA typing, at four-digit resolution. To study patterns of TCR occurrence, a later analysis re-analyzed previously published TCR beta repertoires from more than 550 donors and added high-resolution HLA genotyping. The number of donors typed differed by locus, with roughly 629-640 for A, B, C, DRB1 and DQB1, 522 for DQA1, nearly 610 for DPA1, and over 400 for DPB1. To predict cytomegalovirus infection status, the study combined high-throughput TCR immunosequencing, statistical association of individual TCRs with disease status, and machine learning. A later genetic analysis took genome-wide SNP genotypes for about 55% of the 666 donors and used that subset as a discovery cohort. Rather than drawing on any new phenotypic data, the later analysis identified candidate immune exposures from TCR beta sequences and the way those sequences occurred across donors. All discovery cohort repertoires had been generated on a single sequencing platform. Roughly 300 gigabases of sequencing data and around 80 million unique TCR sequences made up an early release that covered about 640 HLA-typed donors. Among the roughly 400 genotyped donors, under 90% belonged to the genetic ancestry cluster associated with self-reported Caucasian donors. Donor age, sex, ethnicity and CMV serostatus were compiled alongside the repertoire data. The study aimed to test whether signatures of past pathogen exposure could be identified by cataloging public T cell receptors. An earlier analysis of about 600 of the donors used high-throughput TCR beta sequencing to judge whether each TCR beta V gene segment behaved as functional or pseudogenic. The study used immunosequencing to profile the T cell repertoires of under 700 subjects and linked those repertoires to cytomegalovirus serostatus. Five DR-DQ haplotypes were treated as single units for association and clustering because of strong linkage in the cohort. Results and caveats for the whole study, not just this receptor: Roughly uniform sequencing depth across donors was assumed in presence/absence analyses, although this assumption may not hold. Strong co-occurrence of HLA alleles, especially DR and DQ, made assigning TCR associations to individual alleles difficult. According to a later analysis, TCR association rates differed among HLA loci, with DRB1 alleles showing the most associated TCRs and HLA-C alleles showing the fewest. The only immune exposure information available for the cohort was CMV serostatus. According to the authors, the approach could potentially be generalized to other disease states and immunological phenotypes. A later analysis found that most CMV-associated TCR beta chains appeared HLA-restricted, with HLA associations seemingly driven largely by CMV exposure. The study listed 150 to 200 TCR beta chains as associated with cytomegalovirus. A later analysis reported that several top co-occurrence clusters appeared linked to parvovirus B19, influenza, CMV and Epstein-Barr virus. A later genetic analysis reported fewer N-insertions in productive TCRs among donors in an Asian-associated ancestry cluster than the roughly 650-donor mean. Because HLA typing was missing for some donors at each locus, association tests included only the typed subset. In an earlier analysis of several hundred of the donors, most TCR beta V segments were observed in productive rearrangements about 87% or about 30% of the time, broadly matching IMGT annotations. Linkage disequilibrium might explain the correlated functional status among segregating V segments, but an unknown experimental factor could not be excluded. Because the 87-base-pair reads could not distinguish some IMGT-functional V segments, including TRBV6-2 and TRBV6-3, those segments were excluded. The classifier was reported to diagnose cytomegalovirus status with high specificity and sensitivity in both the original cohort and the validation cohort. Only TCR beta chains were sequenced in this cohort, and the absence of alpha or paired-chain data limited detectable features. A later analysis associated roughly 17,000 TCR beta sequences with specific HLA alleles at a false discovery rate of 0.05. A further reported finding was that TCR beta sequences accurately predicted the HLA-A and HLA-B alleles for most subjects in the first cohort. A group of highly shared sequence variants was considered likely to be a technical artifact of the sequencing pipeline. A later analysis found that HLA-associated TCR beta chains were more clonally expanded and had lower generation probabilities than equally common non-associated chains. A few of the identified cytomegalovirus-associated TCR beta chains were confirmed in vitro to be specific for cytomegalovirus antigens. Most TCR sequences were observed very rarely across donors, whereas some public TCRs were present in many individuals. An association between a missense DCLRE1C variant and V-gene and J-gene trimming of TCR beta chains was found in a later genetic analysis and replicated in an independent cohort. Because counts were too low, more than 15 rarely observed V segments, including chromosome 9 orphons, were left out of the earlier analysis of about 620 of the donors.

Receptors were amplified or captured by the immunoSEQ multiplex PCR assay. The multiplex PCR relied on a mix of 60 forward primers for TCR Vbeta segments and 13 reverse primers for TCR Jbeta segments. The CDR3 region of rearranged TCR beta genes was amplified from genomic DNA by a multiplex PCR assay. The amplified TCR beta libraries were sequenced on the Illumina HiSeq System as 87-base-pair reads. The authors' pipeline ran thus. A later analysis counted approximately 74 million unique TCR beta chains across the 550 to 800 repertoires, and 10 million to 11 million of these chains were shared by at least two donors. A nearest-neighbor algorithm error-corrected the raw reads and collapsed the reads into unique sequences, merging closely related sequences to remove PCR and sequencing errors. To assign V, D and J gene segments, CDR3 sequences were aligned to IMGT reference sequences. For a sequence to be retained, a match of at least six nucleotides was required to both a V gene segment and a J gene segment. Rearrangements were called productive when the CDR3 lacked stop codons and stayed in frame with V and J; all others were non-productive. Following IMGT convention, CDR3 was defined as the stretch from the second conserved V-encoded cysteine up to the conserved J-encoded phenylalanine. In an earlier analysis of around 570 of the donors, sequences lacking an unambiguous match to a single V gene segment were excluded. An earlier analysis of under 750 of the donors called V segments functional above 56.7% productive rearrangements and segregating when the between-donor standard deviation exceeded 5%. A statistical classification framework was built for diagnosing cytomegalovirus status from the catalog of TCR beta chain sequences. V and J gene assignment, in a later analysis, came from comparing TCR nucleotide sequences with IMGT/GENE-DB human TR gene sequences. Using the TCRdist pipeline, a later analysis assigned CDR3 sequences along with most-parsimonious VDJ recombination scenarios. A later analysis defined each TCR beta chain by its CDR3 amino acid sequence plus V-gene family, and excluded reads lacking a unique V-gene family. A later analysis removed 592 highly shared, low-generation-probability nucleotide sequences to deal with suspected cross-contamination and a sequencing artifact. For each public chain, a later analysis derived a clonal expansion index from normalized ranks of inferred template counts within each repertoire. Generation probabilities in a later analysis came from a VDJ recombination model fitted to out-of-frame rearrangements, and those results were checked against IGoR. In a later analysis, TCR-TCR, TCR-HLA and TCR-CMV co-occurrence was scored with hypergeometric tests, and a repertoire-size bias correction was applied to TCR pairs. A later analysis estimated false discovery rates by permuting HLA or CMV assignments 20 times. In a later analysis, co-occurring TCRs were grouped with DBSCAN, and TCRdist sequence similarity was added when clustering was performed within HLA-allele-positive subsets. For co-occurrence clustering, repertoires with fewer than 30,000 or more than 120,000 public chains were excluded, along with 4 to 6 repertoires with anomalous nucleotide sharing. Drawn from immuneACCESS, this table holds only the in-frame rearrangements with V and J called that TCRdb kept. Clones are partly lost; checked studies trace under half to an unresolved V gene and leave the rest unexplained. The V and J calls and clone size come from that table; D and trimming were worked out from the DNA. The sample table on file contains 90,000 to 100,000 clones. The top ten hold 3% to 3.5% of the sample.

The CDR3 contains 15 residues, cysteine and phenylalanine counted. The kept DNA is CDR3 alone, 45 bases in frame from the first base. V is clipped by 2 bases and J by 1 base, and the sequence between their germline boundaries is 12 bases long. CDR1 and CDR2 (SGDLS, YYNGEE) derive from the germline V gene. The cohort was made up of about 610 healthy bone marrow donors. Cohort members were all nominally healthy when sampled, although unrecorded immune exposures were likely present. The donor tested CMV seronegative, placing the donor among the roughly 400 seronegative members of the cohort. A peripheral blood sample was collected from each donor, and TCR beta sequencing was performed on peripheral blood mononuclear cells. The Qiagen DNeasy Blood Extraction Kit was used to extract genomic DNA from the blood cell samples.

Material for sequencing was PBMCs. This receptor was identified in a woman in her twenties or thirties in good health and CMV-seronegative. The receptor chain draws on TRBV9 and TRBJ2-5; the D region possibly corresponds to TRBD2 (7 bases align). The CDR3 protein is CASSVTGRAQETQYF. The DNA sequence reads TGTGCCAGCAGCGTCACAGGGAGGGCCCAAGAGACCCAGTACTTC.